This T cell receptor beta chain stems from a study of blood T cells in healthy people across ages. This clonotype was seen a handful of times. A second about 7 to 11 cycle PCR used barcoded and J-beta primers. Each of the cDNA molecules was tagged by a template-switch adaptor with 12 random nucleotides. Via MiXCR, TCRdb re-called the 5' RACE reads, giving one row per CDR3 protein. The sample contains around 1,600,000 distinct CDR3 sequences, approximately 39% of which appear only once. Samples each yielded at least 5.5 micrograms of total RNA. The sequenced material came from blood. The clonotype was recovered from a woman aged 18 to 35 in good health.

The chain's CDR3 is CATTVRGRTGYTF. As DNA, the CDR3 is TGTGCCACTACGGTAAGGGGACGGACTGGCTACACCTTC. The chain has TRBV11-3 and TRBJ1-2, with D possibly TRBD1 on 5 matching bases. Germline CDR1 SGHNT, CDR2 YENEEA. This CDR3 region has 13 residues. The V end was cut by 10 bases, the J end by 7 bases, with 19 bases between.